The clone carrying this TCR beta chain was picked up one time. The CDR3 covers 18 residues. V trimming: 6 bases; J trimming: 4 bases; junction bases outside the gene matches: 19. Germline V lookup: CDR1 DFQATT, CDR2 SNEGSKA (reference sequence). TCRdb called the RT-PCR reads again in MiXCR, with one record for every CDR3 protein. The profile shows about 540,000 distinct CDR3 sequences, approximately 22% of them singletons. The data stem from a study of response to subunit inactivated influenza vaccine. This same sample was also part of a study on T cells expressing NK-cell markers. That source notes: Scientists made TCR beta cDNA using 5'RACE template switching with UMIs. Sequencing of TCR beta repertoires drew on sorted CD3+CD56+NKG2C+, CD3+CD56+NKG2C- and CD3+CD56-NKG2C+ T cells. HCMV serostatus: seven of eight sequenced donors positive, one negative. The authors restricted sorting to alpha-beta TCR T cells with an anti-gamma-delta TCR antibody in several experiments. HCMV specificity of the expanded NKG2C+ T cell clones was not established.

Specimen: CD4+ T cells sorted from PBMCs, collected 12 days after vaccination. This clonotype originated in a man in his fifties or sixties who received an inactivated influenza vaccine. The chain employs TRBV20-1 and TRBJ1-2; 11 bases map to TRBD1. CDR3 DNA: TGCAGTGCACGGTTTGGGAAGGACAGGGGGCTAGGAAGCTATGGCTACACCTTC. Translating gives CSARFGKDRGLGSYGYTF.